The clone carrying this TCR beta chain has a count of ten or more. Its antigen is as yet unknown. The V gene lost 4 bases and the J gene lost 5 bases, with 10 bases spanning the gap. The CDR3 extends over 13 amino acids. Germline V gene lookup returns CDR1 SGHNT and CDR2 YYREEE (reference sequence). TCRdb re-analysed the RT-PCR reads in MiXCR, keeping a single row per CDR3 protein. This sample carries around 530,000 distinct CDR3 sequences, about 12% of them seen once, and the ten largest clones take around 9.6%. The data belong to a study of response to subunit inactivated influenza vaccine. Whole-study findings and limits: With each seasonal influenza vaccination, the authors suggested, few new T cells are recruited.

The rearrangement uses TRBV5-4 and TRBJ2-1; D is possibly TRBD2 (5 bases). This clonotype originated in a man aged 45 to 65 who received an inactivated influenza vaccine. This material consisted of PBMCs from blood, taken on the day of vaccination. CDR3 nucleotide sequence: TGTGCCAGCAGCCCAGGACTCGACAATGAGCAGTTCTTC. Translated, it gives CASSPGLDNEQFF.